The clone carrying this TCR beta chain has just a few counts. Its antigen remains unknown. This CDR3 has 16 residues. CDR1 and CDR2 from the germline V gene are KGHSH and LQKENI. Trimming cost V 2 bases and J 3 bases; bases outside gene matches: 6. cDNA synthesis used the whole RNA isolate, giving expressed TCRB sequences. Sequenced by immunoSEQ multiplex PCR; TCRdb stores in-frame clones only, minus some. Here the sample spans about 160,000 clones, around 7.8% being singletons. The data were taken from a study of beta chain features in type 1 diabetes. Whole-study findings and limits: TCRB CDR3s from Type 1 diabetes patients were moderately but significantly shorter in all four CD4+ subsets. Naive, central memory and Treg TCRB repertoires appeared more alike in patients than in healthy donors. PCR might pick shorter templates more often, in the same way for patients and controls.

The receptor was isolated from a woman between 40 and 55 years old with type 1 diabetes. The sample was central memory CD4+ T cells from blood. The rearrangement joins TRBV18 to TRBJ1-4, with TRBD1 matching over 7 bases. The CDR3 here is CASSPVQGTANEKLFF. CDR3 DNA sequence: TGTGCCAGCTCACCAGTTCAGGGGACAGCTAATGAAAAACTGTTTTTT.